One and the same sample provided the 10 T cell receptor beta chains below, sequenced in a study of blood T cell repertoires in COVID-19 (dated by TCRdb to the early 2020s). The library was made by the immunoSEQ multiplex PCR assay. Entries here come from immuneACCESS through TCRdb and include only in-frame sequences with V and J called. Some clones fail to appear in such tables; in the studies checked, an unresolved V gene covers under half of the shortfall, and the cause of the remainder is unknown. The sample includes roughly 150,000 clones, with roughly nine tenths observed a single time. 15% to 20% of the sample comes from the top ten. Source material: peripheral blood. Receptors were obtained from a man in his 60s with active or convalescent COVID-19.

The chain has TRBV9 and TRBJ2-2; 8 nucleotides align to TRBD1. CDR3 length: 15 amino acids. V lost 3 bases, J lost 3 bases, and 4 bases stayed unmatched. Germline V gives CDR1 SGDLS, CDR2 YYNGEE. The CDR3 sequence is CASSGMTGDTGELFF. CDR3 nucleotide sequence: TGTGCCAGCAGCGGTATGACAGGGGACACCGGGGAGCTGTTTTTT.

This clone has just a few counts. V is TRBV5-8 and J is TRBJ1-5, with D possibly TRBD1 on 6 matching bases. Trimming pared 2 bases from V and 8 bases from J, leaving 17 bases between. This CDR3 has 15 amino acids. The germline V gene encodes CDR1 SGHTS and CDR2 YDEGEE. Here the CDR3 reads CASSFGAGDTEPQHF. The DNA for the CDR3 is TGTGCCAGCAGCTTTGGGGCAGGGGACACGGAGCCCCAGCATTTT. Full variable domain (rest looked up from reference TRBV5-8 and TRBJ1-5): EAGVTQSPTHLIKTRGQQATLRCSPISGHTSVYWYQQALGLGLQFLLWYDEGEERNRGNFPPRFSGRQFPNYSSELNVNALELEDSALYLCASSFGAGDTEPQHFGDGTRLSIL.

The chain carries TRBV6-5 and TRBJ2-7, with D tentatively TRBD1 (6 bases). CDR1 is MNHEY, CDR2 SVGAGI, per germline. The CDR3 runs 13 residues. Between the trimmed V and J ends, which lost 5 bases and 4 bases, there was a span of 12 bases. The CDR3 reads CASSNMDRYEQYF. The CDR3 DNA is TGTGCCAGCAGTAACATGGACAGATACGAGCAGTACTTC.

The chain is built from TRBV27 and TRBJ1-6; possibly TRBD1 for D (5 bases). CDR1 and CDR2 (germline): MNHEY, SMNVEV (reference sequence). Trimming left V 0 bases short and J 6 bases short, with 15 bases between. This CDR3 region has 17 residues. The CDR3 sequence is CASSLSRRGSFNSPLHF. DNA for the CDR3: TGTGCCAGCAGTTTATCGCGCCGGGGGAGTTTTAATTCACCCCTCCACTTT.

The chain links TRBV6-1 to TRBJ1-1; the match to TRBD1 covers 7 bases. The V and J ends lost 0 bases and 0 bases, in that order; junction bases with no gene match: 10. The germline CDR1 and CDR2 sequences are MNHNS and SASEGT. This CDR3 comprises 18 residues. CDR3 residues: CASSEALRTGALNTEAFF. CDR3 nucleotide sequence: TGTGCCAGCAGTGAAGCCCTTAGGACAGGTGCTTTGAACACTGAAGCTTTCTTT.

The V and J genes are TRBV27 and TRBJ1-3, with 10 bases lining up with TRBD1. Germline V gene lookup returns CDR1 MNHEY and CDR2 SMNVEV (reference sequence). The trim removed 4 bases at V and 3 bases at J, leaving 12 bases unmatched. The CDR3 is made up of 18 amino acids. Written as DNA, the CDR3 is TGTGCCAGCAGTTCCTTAACCGGGACAGGGGTTGGTGGAAACACCATATATTTT. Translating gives CASSSLTGTGVGGNTIYF.

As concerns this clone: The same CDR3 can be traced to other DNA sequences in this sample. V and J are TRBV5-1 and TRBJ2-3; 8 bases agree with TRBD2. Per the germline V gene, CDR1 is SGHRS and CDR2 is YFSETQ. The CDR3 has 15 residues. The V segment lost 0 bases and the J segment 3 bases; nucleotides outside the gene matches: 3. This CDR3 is CASSLAAGGTDTQYF. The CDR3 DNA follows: TGCGCCAGCAGCTTGGCTGCGGGGGGAACAGATACGCAGTATTTT.

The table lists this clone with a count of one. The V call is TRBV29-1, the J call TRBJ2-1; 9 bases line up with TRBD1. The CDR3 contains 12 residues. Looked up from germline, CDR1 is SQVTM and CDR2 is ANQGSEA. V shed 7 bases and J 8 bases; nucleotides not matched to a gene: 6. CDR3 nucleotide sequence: TGCAGCGCAAAGACAGGGGGTCATGAGCAGTTCTTC. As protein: CSAKTGGHEQFF.

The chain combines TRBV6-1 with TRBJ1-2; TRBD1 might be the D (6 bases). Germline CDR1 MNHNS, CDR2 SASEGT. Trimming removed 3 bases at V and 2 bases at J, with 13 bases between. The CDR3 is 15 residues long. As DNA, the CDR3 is TGTGCCAGCAGTGAGACCCAGGGGCGGAACTATGGCTACACCTTC. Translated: CASSETQGRNYGYTF.

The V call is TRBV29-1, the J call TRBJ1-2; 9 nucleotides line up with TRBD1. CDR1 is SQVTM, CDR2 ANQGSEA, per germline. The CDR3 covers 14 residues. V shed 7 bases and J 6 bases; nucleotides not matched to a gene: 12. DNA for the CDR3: TGCAGCGCTAGGTGGACCGGGACAGGGAATGGCTACACCTTC. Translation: CSARWTGTGNGYTF.